The clone carrying this TCR beta chain was counted a few times. Its cognate antigen is unknown. V lost 0 bases and J lost 4, with 1 base in between. CDR3 size: 11 residues. CDR1 and CDR2 (germline): SGHRS, YFSETQ. These data belong to a study of T-cell reconstitution after alpha-beta-depleted transplantation in children. General study findings and limits: The study reportedly traced alpha-beta T cells about two months after transplant to several hundred expanded graft clones. Counts and diversity of T cells one year after transplant came mostly from newly produced T cells. Some patients' high day-60 TCRbeta diversity was attributed to recipient cells surviving conditioning.

This sample's TCRbeta library carried unique molecular identifier barcodes. TCRdb independently ran MiXCR on the PCR reads; one entry per CDR3 protein. The sample gives some 80,000 distinct CDR3 sequences, less than 20% of which show up once; approximately 55% is in the top ten. The source of this sequence is a male patient under 10 years old who had a stem cell transplant for acute lymphoblastic leukemia, so the T cells may come from the graft donor. The sample consisted of PBMCs, mostly from graft donor cells, taken 360 days after TCRalphabeta/CD19-depleted stem cell transplant. The chain carries TRBV5-1 and TRBJ1-1; no clear D. In nucleotides, the CDR3 is TGCGCCAGCAGCTTGGGCACTGAAGCTTTCTTT. Protein product: CASSLGTEAFF.